A selection of T cell receptor beta chains follows, all from one sample in a study of T cell changes during pregnancy in multiple sclerosis. The data were produced by immunoSEQ multiplex PCR, yet TCRdb's version contains in-frame clones alone and is incomplete. The data show roughly 80,000 clones, under 95% seen once. The sample here was peripheral blood, taken before pregnancy. Source of these receptors: a female donor with multiple sclerosis, enrolled in a pregnancy study. The CDR3 runs from the conserved cysteine through the conserved F or W. The order of the fields is clone size, J gene, D gene, V gene, CDR3 protein, CDR3 DNA. The D gene is left open where the match is weak. Size is stated for part of the rows, as once, few or many counts, or as a class when the clone is expanded.

size: NA; J: TRBJ2-3; D: TRBD2; V: TRBV7-3; CDR3: CASGKGLAGGAFPTDTQYF; DNA: TGTGCCAGCGGCAAGGGACTAGCGGGGGGGGCATTTCCCACAGATACGCAGTATTTT
size: NA; J: TRBJ2-1; D: NA; V: TRBV2; CDR3: CASSIGQSYNEQFF; DNA: TGTGCCAGCAGTATAGGACAGTCCTACAATGAGCAGTTCTTC
size: NA; J: TRBJ2-7; D: TRBD2; V: TRBV6-5; CDR3: CASIKLAGASYEQYF; DNA: TGTGCCAGCATCAAACTAGCGGGGGCCTCCTACGAGCAGTACTTC
size: NA; J: TRBJ2-5; D: TRBD2; V: TRBV5-8; CDR3: CASSLGGLAGAPQETQYF; DNA: TGTGCCAGCAGCTTGGGAGGACTAGCGGGGGCCCCACAAGAGACCCAGTACTTC
size: once; J: TRBJ2-7; D: NA; V: TRBV4-1; CDR3: CASSQMPVSGLYEQYF; DNA: TGCGCCAGCAGCCAAATGCCCGTGTCAGGCCTCTACGAGCAGTACTTC
size: NA; J: TRBJ2-2; D: TRBD2; V: TRBV4-1; CDR3: CASSSLAGGGDGELFF; DNA: TGCGCCAGCAGCTCACTAGCGGGGGGTGGTGACGGGGAGCTGTTTTTT
size: NA; J: TRBJ2-5; D: TRBD2; V: TRBV13; CDR3: CASSLGERGGQETQYF; DNA: TGTGCCAGCAGCTTAGGGGAGCGGGGGGGCCAAGAGACCCAGTACTTC
size: once; J: TRBJ1-1; D: NA; V: TRBV7-8; CDR3: CASSLGSEGMNTEAFF; DNA: TGTGCCAGCAGCTTAGGGTCGGAGGGTATGAACACTGAAGCTTTCTTT
size: NA; J: TRBJ1-2; D: TRBD1; V: TRBV19; CDR3: CASSVGTGRGYTF; DNA: TGTGCCAGTAGTGTCGGGACAGGGCGTGGCTACACCTTC
size: NA; J: TRBJ1-2; D: NA; V: TRBV19; CDR3: CASTPLGGYGYTF; DNA: TGTGCCAGCACCCCCTTAGGGGGCTATGGCTACACCTTC
size: NA; J: TRBJ2-7; D: TRBD2; V: TRBV5-1; CDR3: CASSFVSGGPTTNYEQYF; DNA: TGCGCCAGCAGCTTTGTTAGCGGGGGACCCACGACTAACTACGAGCAGTACTTC